Listed below are T cell receptor beta chains from one sample, sequenced in a study of OX40 agonist ivuxolimab in advanced cancers. Repertoires were generated with immunoSEQ multiplex PCR, while TCRdb's copy carries only in-frame clones and drops some. The repertoire holds some 86,000 clones, with 70% to 85% as singletons. The sequencing here drew on CD4+ or CD8+ T cells sorted from blood, taken in a trial of the OX40 agonist ivuxolimab. Receptors were obtained from an adult with an advanced solid tumor such as melanoma, head and neck, liver or kidney cancer. The CDR3 runs from the conserved cysteine through the conserved F or W. D genes are given only for firm matches. Some rows have no size entry. The others give once, few or many, or a class for an expanded clone.

J	D	size	V	DNA	CDR3
TRBJ2-1	.	.	TRBV27	TGTGCCAGCAGCCGTGTGGCGGGGGCAAGTGAGCAGTTCTTC	CASSRVAGASEQFF
TRBJ2-7	TRBD1	.	TRBV6-5	TGTGCCAGCAGAGGGGGGACAGGGCAACGTAGCGAGCAGTACTTC	CASRGGTGQRSEQYF
TRBJ1-2	.	once	TRBV4-3	TGCGCCAGCAGCCAACAGGGGCTCGATTACTATGGCTACACCTTC	CASSQQGLDYYGYTF
TRBJ2-7	.	.	TRBV21-1	TGTGCCAGCAGCACCCAAGTCTGGGGCACCTACGAGCAGTACTTC	CASSTQVWGTYEQYF
TRBJ2-2	TRBD1	.	TRBV5-1	TGCGCCAGCAGCTTGGATGGATTTGGGACAGAGAACACCGGGGAGCTGTTTTTT	CASSLDGFGTENTGELFF
TRBJ1-1	.	.	TRBV5-6	TGTGCCAGCAGCTTAGTAACAGTCATGAACACTGAAGCTTTCTTT	CASSLVTVMNTEAFF
TRBJ2-5	.	once	TRBV5-1	TGCGCCAGCAGCTTTGGGGAGACCCAGTACTTC	CASSFGETQYF
TRBJ2-1	.	.	TRBV14	TGTGCCAGCAGCCCCCTAGGCCCCTACAATGAGCAGTTCTTC	CASSPLGPYNEQFF
TRBJ1-2	TRBD1	.	TRBV27	TGTGCCAGCAGCCCCGGGACAGGAAGGCATGGCTACACCTTC	CASSPGTGRHGYTF
TRBJ2-5	.	.	TRBV5-4	TGTGCCAGCAGCTTCCCCTCGTACGAGCAGCAAGAGACCCAGTACTTC	CASSFPSYEQQETQYF
TRBJ2-2	.	.	TRBV9	TGTGCCAGCAGCGTAGGGGGATCAGGGGAGCTGTTTTTT	CASSVGGSGELFF
TRBJ1-1	TRBD1	.	TRBV19	TGTGCCAGTAGTCCAATCTCAGACAGGGGGACTGAAGCTTTCTTT	CASSPISDRGTEAFF
TRBJ1-5	.	.	TRBV28	TGTGCCAGCAGTTCGGGAGATGGTGGGCCCCAGCATTTT	CASSSGDGGPQHF
TRBJ1-4	.	.	TRBV11-2	TGTGCCAGCAGCCCAAACGGTAACAGCCTAGAAAAACTGTTTTTT	CASSPNGNSLEKLFF
TRBJ2-7	.	.	TRBV10-3	TGTGCCATCAGTGAAAGGCTTCGCCTACGAAGCTCCTACGAGCAGTACTTC	CAISERLRLRSSYEQYF
TRBJ1-5	.	.	TRBV15	TGTGCCACCAGCAGAGCGCCCATACAGGGAGGTCAGCCCCAGCATTTT	CATSRAPIQGGQPQHF
TRBJ1-2	TRBD1	.	TRBV7-9	TGTGCCAGCAGCTTAGCGGGGGAACAGGGGACAGGCTACACCTTC	CASSLAGEQGTGYTF
TRBJ1-2	.	.	TRBV12-5	TGTGCTAGTGGTTTGACACGGGGGGCTCATGGGGGCTACACCTTC	CASGLTRGAHGGYTF
TRBJ2-4	.	.	TRBV28	TGTGCCAGCAGACAGGGCGTTCTACTAGCCAAAAACATTCAGTACTTC	CASRQGVLLAKNIQYF
TRBJ2-2	.	.	TRBV19	TGTGCCAGTAGTTCGACACCGCGAGGATCCGGGGAGCTGTTTTTT	CASSSTPRGSGELFF
TRBJ2-1	.	.	TRBV6-6	TGTGCCAGCCGATCCGACATTTACAATGAGCAGTTCTTC	CASRSDIYNEQFF
TRBJ2-2	.	.	TRBV5-1	TGCGCCAGCAGCTTGGTTGTTTTAGGCACAAACACCGGGGAGCTGTTTTTT	CASSLVVLGTNTGELFF
TRBJ1-5	.	.	TRBV6-6	TGTGCCAGCAGTCAAGATCAGCCCCAGCATTTT	CASSQDQPQHF
TRBJ1-1	.	.	TRBV27	TGTGCCAGCAGTTTAACTGGGGGCAGGGAAGCTTTCTTT	CASSLTGGREAFF
TRBJ2-7	TRBD2	.	TRBV2	TGTGCCAGCAGTGCCCGCTGGACTAGCGGGAGGACAGGCGAGTACTTC	CASSARWTSGRTGEYF
TRBJ1-2	TRBD1	.	TRBV5-6	TGTGCCAGCAGCTTCTTCGGGCACGACAGGGCTGGGGGCTACACCTTC	CASSFFGHDRAGGYTF
TRBJ2-7	TRBD2	.	TRBV28	TGTGCCAGCAGTGGGGCTAGCGGGAGCTACGAGCAGTACTTC	CASSGASGSYEQYF
TRBJ2-2	.	.	TRBV2	TGTGCCAGCAGTGAACTGGCGGCTGGCACCGGGGAGCTGTTTTTT	CASSELAAGTGELFF
TRBJ2-6	.	.	TRBV9	TGTGCCAGCAGCGTCACCCACTCTGGGGCCAACGTCCTGACTTTC	CASSVTHSGANVLTF
TRBJ2-1	TRBD2	.	TRBV7-9	TGTGCCAGCAGCTTAGCTCCAGGACTAGCGGCCTCCTACAATGAGCAGTTCTTC	CASSLAPGLAASYNEQFF
TRBJ2-1	TRBD2	.	TRBV14	TGTGCCAGCAGCCAAGTTTGGGCTAGCGGGAGAAATGAGCAGTTCTTC	CASSQVWASGRNEQFF
TRBJ2-7	TRBD2	.	TRBV5-1	TGCGCCAGCAGCCCCAACTTCGGGGGGAACGAGCAGTACTTC	CASSPNFGGNEQYF
TRBJ2-3	TRBD2	.	TRBV5-1	TGCGCCAGCAGCTTGGGACTAGCGGGAGGGACAGATACGCAGTATTTT	CASSLGLAGGTDTQYF
TRBJ2-1	.	.	TRBV10-3	TGTGCCATCAGTGAGTCCCTGGGGGAGCAGTTCTTC	CAISESLGEQFF
TRBJ2-3	TRBD2	.	TRBV7-6	TGTGCCAGCAGCATATCCGGGACTAGCGCGACAGATACGCAGTATTTT	CASSISGTSATDTQYF
TRBJ2-7	.	.	TRBV9	TGTGCCAGCAGACCCGGTACGGGATCCTACGAGCAGTACTTC	CASRPGTGSYEQYF
TRBJ2-1	.	.	TRBV28	TGTGCCAGCAGTTTGTCGGGATTTAATGAGCAGTTCTTC	CASSLSGFNEQFF
TRBJ2-3	.	.	TRBV4-1	TGCGCCAGCAGCCACCGAACCTCAGCCTCAGATACGCAGTATTTT	CASSHRTSASDTQYF
TRBJ2-5	TRBD2	once	TRBV7-6	TGTGCCAGCAGCTTAGAGCCTAGCGGGGGTGGGGCCCAGTACTTC	CASSLEPSGGGAQYF
TRBJ2-4	.	.	TRBV5-4	TGTGCCAGCAGCTTGGATCAAGGGGGGGACATTCAGTACTTC	CASSLDQGGDIQYF
TRBJ2-7	.	.	TRBV7-2	TGTGCCAGCAGCTTAGCCCCAATTGCGGGCTACGAGCAGTACTTC	CASSLAPIAGYEQYF
TRBJ2-2	.	.	TRBV7-2	TGTGCCAGCAGCTTAGTTGCGTCAACCGGGGAGCTGTTTTTT	CASSLVASTGELFF
TRBJ1-2	.	.	TRBV25-1	TGTGCCAGCAGTGACTCAGACTATGGCTACACCTTC	CASSDSDYGYTF
TRBJ2-1	.	.	TRBV9	TGTGCCAGCAGCGGAACTAGCAATGAGCAGTTCTTC	CASSGTSNEQFF
TRBJ2-3	.	once	TRBV6-6	TGTGCCAGCAGTTACCCGGAGGGACTGCTAGATACGCAGTATTTT	CASSYPEGLLDTQYF
TRBJ2-2	TRBD1	.	TRBV28	TGTGCCAGCAGTACAGGGGAAGTTACCGGGGAGCTGTTTTTT	CASSTGEVTGELFF
TRBJ2-7	.	.	TRBV18	TGTGCCAGCTCACCACAAGGACAGCCTGATTACGAGCAGTACTTC	CASSPQGQPDYEQYF
TRBJ2-4	.	.	TRBV5-8	TGTGCCAGCAGCTCGGTGGACAAAAACATTCAGTACTTC	CASSSVDKNIQYF
TRBJ2-3	TRBD2	.	TRBV5-6	TGTGCCAGCAGCCTCGGGGGGACGCAGTATTTT	CASSLGGTQYF
TRBJ2-7	.	.	TRBV5-6	TGTGCCAGCAGCTTTAGAACCTACGAGCAGTACTTC	CASSFRTYEQYF
TRBJ2-2	.	.	TRBV9	TGTGCCAGCACTTCAGAACTCACCGGGGAGCTGTTTTTT	CASTSELTGELFF
TRBJ1-5	TRBD1	.	TRBV7-2	TGTGCCAGCAGCTTAGCACAGGGGGCGCCCCCCCAGCATTTT	CASSLAQGAPPQHF
TRBJ2-3	.	.	TRBV11-2	TGTGCCAGCAGCCCAACAGGGTCTGGCACAGATACGCAGTATTTT	CASSPTGSGTDTQYF
TRBJ2-1	TRBD2	.	TRBV5-1	TGCGCCAGCAGCTTGGGCGCGGCTAGCGGGAGTCAGAATGAGCAGTTCTTC	CASSLGAASGSQNEQFF
TRBJ2-4	TRBD1	.	TRBV7-9	TGTGCCAGCAGCTTAGGTTGGACAGGGAGAGGAAACATTCAGTACTTC	CASSLGWTGRGNIQYF
TRBJ2-5	TRBD1	.	TRBV5-4	TGTGCCAGCACCAGGGGGTCGGAGACCCAGTACTTC	CASTRGSETQYF
TRBJ2-2	.	.	TRBV5-5	TGTGCCAGCAGCTCCAGACTCCCGAACACCGGGGAGCTGTTTTTT	CASSSRLPNTGELFF
TRBJ1-5	TRBD1	few	TRBV6-1	TGTGCCAGCAGGAGGACAGGGGGCGCGGATCAGCCCCAGCATTTT	CASRRTGGADQPQHF
TRBJ2-7	.	.	TRBV14	TGTGCCAGCAGTACCAGAATGACGTTGGGAAGCTCCTACGAGCAGTACTTC	CASSTRMTLGSSYEQYF